Listed here are 23 T cell receptor beta chains from one sample, sequenced in a study of metastatic and nonmetastatic thyroid tumors (dated by TCRdb to the early 2020s). None of the patients had been given any treatment before thyroid surgery. Library generation was performed with PCR. Sequenced using an Illumina HiSeq 4000. TCRdb ran its own pipeline on the public reads, namely fastp trimming at Q25 and MiXCR clone calling, and kept in-frame beta chains. This sample holds some 33,000 clones; less than 14% were observed only once. Of the sample, roughly 16% falls within the top ten clones. The specimen was blood. The source is a female donor with papillary thyroid cancer or a benign thyroid nodule (not recorded which). Some clones in this sample may be carry-over from other donors' samples.

In its sample, this clone is medium-sized (0.01 to 0.1%). V is TRBV12-5 and J is TRBJ2-7; D not resolved. Germline V gene data show CDR1 as LGHNT and CDR2 as FRNRAP. V lost 6 bases, J lost 3 bases, and 12 bases lay in between. There are 13 residues in the CDR3. The CDR3 DNA follows: TGTGCTAGTGGCCGCGGCGGCGGCTACGAGCAGTACTTC. Its translation: CASGRGGGYEQYF.

The chain carries TRBV6-1 and TRBJ2-7; 7 bases fit TRBD1. Trimming cost V 4 bases and J 2 bases; bases outside gene matches: 8. CDR3 length: 15 amino acids. The germline gives CDR1 MNHNS, CDR2 SASEGT. This CDR3 reads CASSVTGTETYEQYF. The CDR3 coding sequence is TGTGCCAGCAGTGTAACCGGGACAGAAACCTACGAGCAGTACTTC.

Points on this clone: The junction differs from germline at one of its ends, possibly a read error. This chain uses TRBV5-1 with TRBJ2-7; a weak D match, TRBD2 (5 bases). Germline CDR1 SGHRS, CDR2 YFSETQ. The CDR3 covers 15 residues. The CDR3 spells CASSLAQRQTYDQYF. In nucleotides, the CDR3 is TGCGCCAGCAGCTTGGCCCAGCGGCAGACCTACGATCAGTACTTC.

The sample holds many counts of this clone. The CDR3 nucleotides read TGTGCCAGCACCTGGAGGGAGCTATGGACCGGGGAGCTGTTTTTT. Translating it yields CASTWRELWTGELFF. The chain carries TRBV12-3 or TRBV12-4 and TRBJ2-2; tentatively, D is TRBD2 (6 bases). This CDR3 spans 15 amino acids. Trimming removed 7 bases from V and 5 bases from J, with 17 bases in between.

This clone has a count of ten or more. A much larger clone is a single base away; this may be a read error. This chain joins TRBV3-1 and TRBJ1-2; perhaps TRBD1 as D (5 bases). In germline, CDR1 is LGHDT, CDR2 YNNKEL (reference sequence). The CDR3 runs 13 residues. CDR3 DNA: TGTGCCAGCAGCCAAAGGGGTAACTATGACTACACCTTC. Residues: CASSQRGNYDYTF. Combining the CDR3 with reference TRBV3-1 and TRBJ1-2 gives the whole variable domain DTAVSQTPKYLVTQMGNDKSIKCEQNLGHDTMYWYKQDSKKFLKIMFSYNNKELIINETVPNRFSPKSPDKAHLNLHINSLELGDSAVYFCASSQRGNYDYTFGSGTRLTVV.

This clone showed up many times. The V gene is TRBV18, the J gene TRBJ2-5, with D unresolved. Germline values: CDR1 KGHSH, CDR2 LQKENI. This CDR3 comprises 13 residues. V was trimmed by 1 base and J by 1 base, leaving 4 bases between them. The DNA for the CDR3 is TGTGCCAGCTCACCACTGGTCCAAGAGACCCAGTACTTC. This codes for CASSPLVQETQYF.

The gene calls are TRBV30 and TRBJ1-2; TRBD1 aligns across 8 bases. V lost 8 bases and J lost 2; bases outside the gene matches: 4. Germline CDR1 reads GTSNPN; CDR2 reads SVGIG (reference sequence). This CDR3 has 12 residues. The CDR3 DNA sequence: TGTGCCCTACGACAGGGGAACTATGGCTACACCTTC. Encoded protein: CALRQGNYGYTF.

This clone was counted many times. The chain links TRBV11-2 to TRBJ2-7; D unresolved. Germline values: CDR1 SGHAT, CDR2 FQNNGV. This CDR3 comprises 12 residues. Trimming stripped 4 bases from V and 0 bases from J, with 4 bases between. DNA of the CDR3: TGTGCCAGCAGCTCCCCCTCCTACGAGCAGTACTTC. Protein sequence: CASSSPSYEQYF.

This clone came up many times. The CDR3 sequence: CASTTPRELTTGELFF. DNA of the CDR3: TGTGCCAGCACCACACCAAGGGAGCTCACCACCGGGGAGCTGTTTTTT. This chain links TRBV12-3 or TRBV12-4 with TRBJ2-2; possible D gene TRBD2, 5 bases. V shed 7 bases and J shed 4 bases, with 19 bases lying between them. CDR3 size: 16 residues.

This clone was picked up a small number of times. The chain combines TRBV6-1 with TRBJ2-1; D is unresolved. Per the germline V gene, CDR1 is MNHNS and CDR2 is SASEGT. There are 11 residues in the CDR3. Deletions cut 8 bases from V and 4 bases from J, with 6 bases between. Here the CDR3 reads CASRYYNEQFF. As DNA, the CDR3 is TGTGCCAGCCGGTATTACAATGAGCAGTTCTTC.

This clone was seen many times. This rearrangement joins TRBV20-1 to TRBJ2-3, with 11 bases fitting TRBD2. With 5 bases clipped from V and 6 bases from J, the junction kept 22 bases outside the gene matches. There are 19 residues in the CDR3. Per germline, CDR1 DFQATT and CDR2 SNEGSKA (reference sequence). Written as DNA, the CDR3 is TGCAGTGCTTCCCCCCCGGGACGAATACTAGCGGGAGTGGGGGATACGCAGTATTTT. Translated, it gives CSASPPGRILAGVGDTQYF.

The table lists this clone with many counts. The gene calls are TRBV15 and TRBJ2-1; no clear D. Germline-derived CDR1 and CDR2 are LNHNV and YYDKDF (reference sequence). This CDR3 comprises 14 residues. Between the trimmed V and J ends, which lost 3 bases and 0 bases, there was a span of 6 bases. CDR3 in DNA: TGTGCCACCAGCAGGACGGGCTCCTACAATGAGCAGTTCTTC. Amino acid sequence: CATSRTGSYNEQFF.

This clone was counted many times. The J gene is TRBJ2-3, the V gene TRBV7-2; D uncertain. From germline, CDR1 is SGHTA and CDR2 FQGNSA. Trimming pared 8 bases from V and 6 bases from J, leaving 9 bases between. This CDR3 spans 11 amino acids. CDR3 region: CASGDGDTQYF. CDR3 nucleotides: TGTGCCAGCGGGGATGGGGATACGCAGTATTTT.

This clone was found a few times. The chain is built from TRBV6-1 and TRBJ2-7; TRBD1 aligns across 7 bases. The J segment lost 3 bases and the V segment lost 8 bases, leaving 4 bases of the junction unmatched. The CDR3 covers 12 residues. Germline V gene sequence: CDR1 MNHNS, CDR2 SASEGT. CDR3 loop: CASGTAYYEQYF. CDR3 DNA: TGTGCCAGCGGGACAGCCTACTACGAGCAGTACTTC.

This clone was recorded many times. This rearrangement joins TRBV12-3 or TRBV12-4 to TRBJ2-5; 11 nucleotides agree with TRBD2. V dropped 4 bases and J dropped 5; count of bases not matched to a gene: 12. The CDR3 covers 17 residues. The CDR3 sequence: CASSWGGTSGGGETQYF. In nucleotides, the CDR3 is TGTGCCAGCAGTTGGGGTGGGACTAGCGGTGGGGGGGAGACCCAGTACTTC.

This clone was detected ten times or more. The V call is TRBV7-9, the J call TRBJ1-1, with D possibly TRBD1 on 5 matching bases. CDR1 SEHNR and CDR2 FQNEAQ come from the germline V gene (reference sequence). The CDR3 sequence is 14 residues long. Trimming shortened V by 1 base and J by 5 bases, and 11 bases separated the two germline ends. For the CDR3, the DNA is TGTGCCAGCAGCTTAGTGGAGGGGTCTACTGAAGCTTTCTTT. Its translation: CASSLVEGSTEAFF.

This clone came up many times. The V and J genes are TRBV9 and TRBJ2-7; D possibly corresponds to TRBD1 (5 bases). The CDR3 consists of 17 residues. Deletions cut 3 bases from V and 3 bases from J, with 22 bases between. CDR1 SGDLS and CDR2 YYNGEE come from the germline V gene. CDR3 loop: CASSALPTAQILYEQYF. For the CDR3, the DNA is TGTGCCAGCAGCGCCCTACCGACAGCCCAAATCCTCTACGAGCAGTACTTC.

This clone showed up just a few times. The V and J genes are TRBV3-1 and TRBJ2-7; D is perhaps TRBD1 or TRBD2 (6 bases each). The CDR3 totals 19 residues. The V gene's germline CDR1 is LGHDT and CDR2 YNNKEL (reference sequence). With 0 bases removed from V and 5 bases from J, the gap between germline ends came to 26 bases. The CDR3 coding sequence is TGTGCCAGCAGCCAAGAGGGAGGAAGAGGTCAGGGGCGCCCGGACGAGCAGTACTTC. Amino acids: CASSQEGGRGQGRPDEQYF.

Ten or more counts support this clone. V is TRBV9 and J is TRBJ1-2; D possibly corresponds to TRBD1 (6 bases). Germline V gene data show CDR1 as SGDLS and CDR2 as YYNGEE. There are 16 residues in the CDR3. Between the trimmed V and J ends, which lost 0 bases and 0 bases, there was a span of 12 bases. CDR3 residues: CASSVEPRGSNYGYTF. DNA for the CDR3: TGTGCCAGCAGCGTAGAGCCCAGGGGTTCTAACTATGGCTACACCTTC.

This clone was counted many times. The chain uses TRBV12-3 or TRBV12-4 and TRBJ1-5, with D unclear. V lost 2 bases to trimming and J lost 3 bases, with 8 bases between them. The CDR3 sequence is 14 residues long. The CDR3 bases are TGTGCCAGCAGTTTAAAGGGTATCAATCAGCCCCAGCATTTT. Its translation is CASSLKGINQPQHF.

This clone has a count of ten or more. V usage is TRBV25-1 and J usage is TRBJ2-1, with D tentatively TRBD2 (6 bases). Per germline, CDR1 MGHDK and CDR2 SYGVNS. The V and J ends lost 4 bases and 0 bases respectively, with 10 bases between them. There are 15 residues in the CDR3. In DNA form, the CDR3 reads TGTGCCAGCAGTGGGACTATCAGCTCCTACAATGAGCAGTTCTTC. Amino acid sequence: CASSGTISSYNEQFF.

The V gene is TRBV27, the J gene TRBJ2-3; D remains ambiguous. In germline, CDR1 is MNHEY, CDR2 SMNVEV (reference sequence). Trimming removed 10 bases at V and 4 bases at J, with 24 bases between. The CDR3 is 16 residues long. In nucleotides, the CDR3 is TGTGCCACCCATACGGTCAAAGGACCCTCAGCAGATACGCAGTATTTT. Amino acids: CATHTVKGPSADTQYF.

The chain couples TRBV2 to TRBJ2-2, with a possible D match to TRBD1 (5 bases). Trimming removed 3 bases at V and 6 bases at J, with 17 bases between. Germline V gives CDR1 SNHLY, CDR2 FYNNEI. CDR3 length: 16 residues. The CDR3 DNA is TGTGCCAGCAGTGACGGAGCAAGCAGGGCGGCCGGGGAGCTGTTTTTT. Encoded protein: CASSDGASRAAGELFF.